This T cell receptor (beta chain) derives from a study of immune cell composition in non-small cell lung cancer (dated by TCRdb to about 2017). Library prep was done by the immunoSEQ multiplex PCR assay. The clones in this table, taken by TCRdb from immuneACCESS, are in-frame only. Not every clone is retained; where verified, under half of the shortfall comes from an unresolved V gene, and the cause of the rest is unknown. The sample profile shows about 2,400 clones; roughly four fifths of them were found once. 15% to 20% of the sample goes to the ten largest clones. The sample was also reused in another study, on CD4 T cells in lung cancer.

Specimen: lung tumor tissue. These receptors all come from a human donor with non-small cell lung cancer.

The J gene is TRBJ2-7, the V gene TRBV11-2, with 7 bases lining up with TRBD2. The V segment lost 4 bases and the J segment 1 base; nucleotides outside the gene matches: 7. The CDR3 has 15 residues. Per germline, CDR1 SGHAT and CDR2 FQNNGV. CDR3 in amino acids: CASSSLALHSYEQYF. CDR3 nucleotide sequence: TGTGCCAGCAGCTCACTAGCGCTTCATTCCTACGAGCAGTACTTC.